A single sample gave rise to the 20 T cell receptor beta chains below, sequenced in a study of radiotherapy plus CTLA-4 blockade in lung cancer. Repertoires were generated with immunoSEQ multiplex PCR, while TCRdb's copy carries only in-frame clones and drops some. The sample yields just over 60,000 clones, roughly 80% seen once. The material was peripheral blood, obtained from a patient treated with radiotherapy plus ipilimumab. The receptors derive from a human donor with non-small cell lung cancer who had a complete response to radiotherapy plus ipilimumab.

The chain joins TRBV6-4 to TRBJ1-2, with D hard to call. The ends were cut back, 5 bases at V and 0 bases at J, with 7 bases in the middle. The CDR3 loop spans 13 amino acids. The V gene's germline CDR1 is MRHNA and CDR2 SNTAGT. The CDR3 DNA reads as TGTGCCAGCAGTTTAAGACCTAACTATGGCTACACCTTC. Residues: CASSLRPNYGYTF.

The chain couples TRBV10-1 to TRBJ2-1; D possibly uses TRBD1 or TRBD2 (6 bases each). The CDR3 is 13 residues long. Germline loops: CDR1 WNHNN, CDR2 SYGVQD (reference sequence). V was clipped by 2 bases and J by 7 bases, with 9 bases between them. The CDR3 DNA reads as TGCGCCAGCAGTGAGACAGGGAGGAATGAGCAGTTCTTC. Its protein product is CASSETGRNEQFF.

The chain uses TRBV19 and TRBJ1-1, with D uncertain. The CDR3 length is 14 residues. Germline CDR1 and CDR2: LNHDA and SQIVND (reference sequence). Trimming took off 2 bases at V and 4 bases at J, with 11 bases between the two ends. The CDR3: CASSIQASGTEAFF. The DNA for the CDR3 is TGTGCCAGTAGTATACAGGCCAGCGGCACTGAAGCTTTCTTT.

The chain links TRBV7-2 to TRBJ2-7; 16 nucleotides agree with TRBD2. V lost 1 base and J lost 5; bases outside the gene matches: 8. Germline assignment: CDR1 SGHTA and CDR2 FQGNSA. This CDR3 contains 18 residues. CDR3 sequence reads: CASSLEPPGLAGGNEQYF. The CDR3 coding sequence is TGTGCCAGCAGCTTAGAACCCCCGGGACTAGCGGGGGGGAACGAGCAGTACTTC.

CDR3 sequence: CSVEGQGREAFF. The CDR3 DNA reads TGCAGCGTTGAAGGGCAGGGCCGGGAAGCTTTCTTT. This sequence joins TRBV29-1 and TRBJ1-1, with a possible D match to TRBD1 (5 bases). Looked up from germline, CDR1 is SQVTM and CDR2 is ANQGSEA. This CDR3 contains 12 residues. The V and J ends lost 1 base and 8 bases respectively, with 11 bases between them.

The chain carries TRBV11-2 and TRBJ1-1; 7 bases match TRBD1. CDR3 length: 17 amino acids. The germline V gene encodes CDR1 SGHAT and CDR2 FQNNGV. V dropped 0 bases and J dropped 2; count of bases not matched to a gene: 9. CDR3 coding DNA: TGTGCCAGCAGCTTAGATCCCAGGGGGGACAGAAACACTGAAGCTTTCTTT. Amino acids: CASSLDPRGDRNTEAFF.

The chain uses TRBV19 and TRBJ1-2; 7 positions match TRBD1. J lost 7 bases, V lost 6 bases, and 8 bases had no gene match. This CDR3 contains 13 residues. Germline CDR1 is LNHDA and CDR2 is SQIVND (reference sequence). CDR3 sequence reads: CASRPQGDGGYTF. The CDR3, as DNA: TGTGCCAGTAGGCCTCAGGGGGACGGTGGCTACACCTTC.

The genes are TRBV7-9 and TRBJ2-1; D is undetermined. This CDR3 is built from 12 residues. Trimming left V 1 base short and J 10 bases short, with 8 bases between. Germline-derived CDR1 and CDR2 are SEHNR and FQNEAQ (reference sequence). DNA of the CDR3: TGTGCCAGCAGCTTAGGCTCACAAGAGCAGTTCTTC. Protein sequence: CASSLGSQEQFF.

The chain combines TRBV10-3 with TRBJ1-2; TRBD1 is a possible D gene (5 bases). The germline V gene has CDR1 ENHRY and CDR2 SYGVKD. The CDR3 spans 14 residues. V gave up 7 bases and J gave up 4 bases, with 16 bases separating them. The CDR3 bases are TGTGCCATCAACCAAGACCAGGGATTCTATGGCTACACCTTC. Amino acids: CAINQDQGFYGYTF.

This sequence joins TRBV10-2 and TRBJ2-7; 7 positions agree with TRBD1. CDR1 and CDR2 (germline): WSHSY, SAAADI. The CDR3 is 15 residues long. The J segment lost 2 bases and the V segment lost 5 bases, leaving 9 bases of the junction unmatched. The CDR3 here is CASSLPGQSAYEQYF. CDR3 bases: TGCGCCAGCAGTTTGCCGGGACAGAGCGCCTACGAGCAGTACTTC.

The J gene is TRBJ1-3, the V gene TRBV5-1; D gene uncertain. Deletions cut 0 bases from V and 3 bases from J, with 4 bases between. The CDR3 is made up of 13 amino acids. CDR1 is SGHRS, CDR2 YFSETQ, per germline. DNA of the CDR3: TGCGCCAGCAGCTTGGCCGATGGAAACACCATATATTTT. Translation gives CASSLADGNTIYF.

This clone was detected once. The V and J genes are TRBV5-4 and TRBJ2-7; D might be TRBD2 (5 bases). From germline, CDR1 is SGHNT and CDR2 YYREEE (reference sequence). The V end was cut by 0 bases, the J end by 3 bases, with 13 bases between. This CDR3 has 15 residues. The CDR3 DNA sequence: TGTGCCAGCAGCTTGGCCGGGGTAGGGATCTACGAGCAGTACTTC. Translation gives CASSLAGVGIYEQYF.

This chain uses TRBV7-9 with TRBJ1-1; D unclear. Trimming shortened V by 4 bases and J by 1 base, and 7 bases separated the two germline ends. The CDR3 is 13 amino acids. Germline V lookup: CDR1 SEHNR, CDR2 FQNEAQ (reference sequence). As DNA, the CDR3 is TGTGCCAGCAGCTCCGGGAGGAACACTGAAGCTTTCTTT. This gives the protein CASSSGRNTEAFF.

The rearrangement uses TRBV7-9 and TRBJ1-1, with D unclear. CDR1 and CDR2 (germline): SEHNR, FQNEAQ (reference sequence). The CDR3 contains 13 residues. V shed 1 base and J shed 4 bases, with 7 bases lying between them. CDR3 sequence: CASSLEMRTEAFF. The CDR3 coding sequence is TGTGCCAGCAGCTTAGAAATGCGCACTGAAGCTTTCTTT.

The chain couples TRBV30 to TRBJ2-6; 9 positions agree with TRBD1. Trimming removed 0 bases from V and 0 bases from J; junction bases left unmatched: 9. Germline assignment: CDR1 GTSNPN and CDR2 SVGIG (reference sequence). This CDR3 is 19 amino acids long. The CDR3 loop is CAWSVRRTGVLSGANVLTF. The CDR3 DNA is TGTGCCTGGAGTGTACGGAGGACAGGGGTCCTCTCTGGGGCCAACGTCCTGACTTTC.

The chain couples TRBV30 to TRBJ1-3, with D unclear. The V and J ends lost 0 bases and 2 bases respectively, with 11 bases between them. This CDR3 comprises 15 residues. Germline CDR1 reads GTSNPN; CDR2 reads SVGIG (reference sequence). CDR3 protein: CAWSVFGSAGNTIYF. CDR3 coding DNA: TGTGCCTGGAGTGTATTCGGGTCAGCTGGAAACACCATATATTTT.

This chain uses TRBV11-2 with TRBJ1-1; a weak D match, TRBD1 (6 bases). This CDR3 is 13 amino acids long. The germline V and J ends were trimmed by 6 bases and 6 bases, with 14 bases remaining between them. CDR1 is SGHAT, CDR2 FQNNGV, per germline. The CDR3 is CASRSSGVAEAFF. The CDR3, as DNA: TGTGCCAGCAGGTCATCAGGGGTGGCTGAAGCTTTCTTT.

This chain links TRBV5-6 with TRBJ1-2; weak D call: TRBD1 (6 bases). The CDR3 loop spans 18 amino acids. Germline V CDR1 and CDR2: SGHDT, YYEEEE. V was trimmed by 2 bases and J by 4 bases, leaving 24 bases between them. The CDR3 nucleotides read TGTGCCAGCAGCTTATTTAAGGCGCAGGGGTCCTTCCCCTATGGCTACACCTTC. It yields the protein CASSLFKAQGSFPYGYTF.

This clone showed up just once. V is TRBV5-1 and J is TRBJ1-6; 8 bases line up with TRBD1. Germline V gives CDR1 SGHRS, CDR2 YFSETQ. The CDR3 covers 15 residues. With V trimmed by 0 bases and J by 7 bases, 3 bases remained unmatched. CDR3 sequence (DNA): TGCGCCAGCAGCTTGGCCAACAGGGGGAATTCACCCCTCCACTTT. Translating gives CASSLANRGNSPLHF.

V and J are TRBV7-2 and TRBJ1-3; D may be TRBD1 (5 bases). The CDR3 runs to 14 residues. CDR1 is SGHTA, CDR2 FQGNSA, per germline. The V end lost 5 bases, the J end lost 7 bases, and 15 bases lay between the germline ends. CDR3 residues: CASSPRGRGNTIYF. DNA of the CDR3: TGTGCCAGCAGCCCCCGGGGCCGGGGGAACACCATATATTTT.